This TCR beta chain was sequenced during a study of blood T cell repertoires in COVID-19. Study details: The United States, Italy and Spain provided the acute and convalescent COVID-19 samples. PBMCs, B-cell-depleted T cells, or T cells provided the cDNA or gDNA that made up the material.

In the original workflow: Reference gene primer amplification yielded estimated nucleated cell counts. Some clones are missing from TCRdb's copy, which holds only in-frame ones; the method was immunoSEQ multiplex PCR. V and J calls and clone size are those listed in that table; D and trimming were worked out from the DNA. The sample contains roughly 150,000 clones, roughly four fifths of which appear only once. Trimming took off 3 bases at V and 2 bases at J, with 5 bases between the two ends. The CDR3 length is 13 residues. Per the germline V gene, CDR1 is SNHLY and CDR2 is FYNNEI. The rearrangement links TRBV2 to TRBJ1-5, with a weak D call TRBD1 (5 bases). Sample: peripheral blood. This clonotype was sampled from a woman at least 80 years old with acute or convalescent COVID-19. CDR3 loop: CASSEGRNQPQHF. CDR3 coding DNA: TGTGCCAGCAGTGAGGGGCGCAATCAGCCCCAGCATTTT.